What follows are 25 T cell receptor beta chains derived from one specimen sequenced in a study of T cell responses to AZD1222 COVID-19 vaccine. Here immunoSEQ multiplex PCR was the method, and the copy in TCRdb shows in-frame clones only, minus some. The sample yields about 40,000 clones, roughly 88% seen once. The source material was peripheral blood, sampled 28 days after the second AZD1222 dose. The source is an adult who received the AZD1222 COVID-19 vaccine.

This clone is judged medium-sized. The chain links TRBV27 to TRBJ1-1; D gene uncertain. The CDR3 has 15 amino acids. Per germline, CDR1 MNHEY and CDR2 SMNVEV (reference sequence). Trimming stripped 1 base from V and 4 bases from J, with 13 bases between. CDR3 sequence reads: CASSLWAVRSTEAFF. CDR3 nucleotides: TGTGCCAGCAGTTTATGGGCCGTGAGGAGCACTGAAGCTTTCTTT.

The chain joins TRBV7-9 to TRBJ2-1; possibly TRBD2 for D (6 bases). The CDR3 totals 15 residues. Trimming took 5 bases from V and 4 from J, leaving 15 bases between them. Germline CDR1 SEHNR, CDR2 FQNEAQ (reference sequence). The CDR3 here is CASSLAGPDYNEQFF. CDR3 sequence (DNA): TGTGCCAGCAGCCTGGCGGGGCCCGATTACAATGAGCAGTTCTTC.

The chain couples TRBV5-6 to TRBJ1-3, with D perhaps TRBD1 (5 bases). The germline V gene encodes CDR1 SGHDT and CDR2 YYEEEE. The CDR3 is 16 amino acids. V lost 3 bases, J lost 0 bases, and 13 bases lay in between. The CDR3 loop reads CASSWGRQSSGNTIYF. For the CDR3, the DNA is TGTGCCAGCAGCTGGGGACGACAATCCTCTGGAAACACCATATATTTT.

The chain uses TRBV12-3 or TRBV12-4 and TRBJ1-1; D call uncertain. The CDR3 spans 10 residues. V shed 9 bases and J shed 7 bases, with 9 bases lying between them. The CDR3: CASQAGEAFF. CDR3 sequence (DNA): TGTGCCAGTCAGGCAGGTGAAGCTTTCTTT.

The chain has TRBV5-1 and TRBJ1-6; D remains unclear. V dropped 0 bases and J dropped 9 bases, with 16 bases sitting between them. CDR3 length: 16 amino acids. CDR1 is SGHRS and CDR2 is YFSETQ in the germline V gene. In DNA form, the CDR3 reads TGCGCCAGCAGCTTGGCCTCAACAGCCTTAACTTCACCCCTCCACTTT. It yields the protein CASSLASTALTSPLHF.

This chain uses TRBV3-1 (or the pseudogene TRBV3-2) with TRBJ2-1; weak D call: TRBD2 (5 bases). Trimming removed 3 bases at V and 7 bases at J, with 10 bases between. This CDR3 contains 13 residues. Germline CDR1 and CDR2: LGHDT and YNNKEL (reference sequence). The CDR3 coding sequence is TGTGCCAGCAGCCAGGGAGCGGCTAATGAGCAGTTCTTC. Translating gives CASSQGAANEQFF.

This chain uses TRBV6-4 with TRBJ2-2, with no clear D. Looked up from germline, CDR1 is MRHNA and CDR2 is SNTAGT. The CDR3 has 14 amino acids. V was trimmed by 4 bases and J by 0 bases, leaving 6 bases between them. CDR3 protein: CASSGAANTGELFF. CDR3 DNA sequence: TGTGCCAGCAGTGGGGCAGCGAACACCGGGGAGCTGTTTTTT.

This chain joins TRBV19 and TRBJ1-5; weak D call: TRBD1 (6 bases). V lost 7 bases, J lost 1 base, and 14 bases lay in between. CDR3 length equals 15 residues. Per germline, CDR1 LNHDA and CDR2 SQIVND (reference sequence). The CDR3 nucleotides read TGTGCCAGTATAGGGGGTAGTAGAAGCAATCAGCCCCAGCATTTT. Translated, it gives CASIGGSRSNQPQHF.

This sequence joins TRBV5-1 and TRBJ2-1; no reliable D call. The CDR3 extends over 15 amino acids. Trimming shortened V by 0 bases and J by 2 bases, and 9 bases separated the two germline ends. The V gene's germline CDR1 is SGHRS and CDR2 YFSETQ. The CDR3 sequence: CASSLDPAPYNEQFF. DNA for the CDR3: TGCGCCAGCAGCTTGGACCCTGCACCCTACAATGAGCAGTTCTTC.

This rearrangement joins TRBV3-1 (or the pseudogene TRBV3-2) to TRBJ1-1; the D gene is possibly TRBD1 (6 bases). This CDR3 region has 13 residues. V was clipped by 1 base and J by 14 bases, with 17 bases between them. Germline V gene sequence: CDR1 LGHDT, CDR2 YNNKEL (reference sequence). The CDR3 loop is CASSQGRGGARFF. The DNA for the CDR3 is TGTGCCAGCAGCCAAGGTCGCGGGGGCGCTAGGTTCTTT.

V usage is TRBV11-2 and J usage is TRBJ2-7; 9 nucleotides align to TRBD1. This CDR3 is 13 amino acids long. V shed 3 bases, J shed 6 bases, and the junction held 3 bases outside the gene matches. In germline, CDR1 is SGHAT, CDR2 FQNNGV. Here the CDR3 DNA reads TGTGCCAGCAGCTTCGGACAGGGGCGCGAGCAGTACTTC. It is translated as CASSFGQGREQYF. Using reference TRBV11-2 and TRBJ2-7 for the parts outside the CDR3, the full variable domain is EAGVAQSPRYKIIEKRQSVAFWCNPISGHATLYWYQQILGQGPKLLIQFQNNGVVDDSQLPKDRFSAERLKGVDSTLKIQPAKLEDSAVYLCASSFGQGREQYFGPGTRLTVT.

This clone showed up just once. The chain links TRBV10-3 to TRBJ1-5; tentative D call: TRBD1 (5 bases). Germline V gives CDR1 ENHRY, CDR2 SYGVKD. Trimming stripped 3 bases from V and 7 bases from J, with 10 bases between. CDR3 length: 13 residues. The CDR3 sequence: CAISEAGNQPQHF. In DNA form, the CDR3 reads TGTGCCATCAGTGAAGCAGGGAACCAGCCCCAGCATTTT.

The chain combines TRBV5-1 with TRBJ1-1, with D tentatively TRBD1 (5 bases). Per the germline V gene, CDR1 is SGHRS and CDR2 is YFSETQ. Trimming removed 3 bases from V and 5 bases from J, with 14 bases in between. This CDR3 has 14 residues. The DNA of the CDR3 is TGCGCCAGCAGCTATCAGGTGGGGGGAACTGAAGCTTTCTTT. The encoded protein is CASSYQVGGTEAFF. Together with reference TRBV5-1 and TRBJ1-1, the CDR3 gives the full variable domain: KAGVTQTPRYLIKTRGQQVTLSCSPISGHRSVSWYQQTPGQGLQFLFEYFSETQRNKGNFPGRFSGRQFSNSRSEMNVSTLELGDSALYLCASSYQVGGTEAFFGQGTRLTVV.

This clone was observed a single time. The chain has TRBV18 and TRBJ1-1, with no clear D. Germline CDR1 is KGHSH and CDR2 is LQKENI. The V end was cut by 3 bases, the J end by 0 bases, with 14 bases between. CDR3 size: 16 residues. The DNA of the CDR3 is TGTGCCAGCTCACCTCAGGTGGGAACCATGAACACTGAAGCTTTCTTT. Residues: CASSPQVGTMNTEAFF.

The V call is TRBV11-2, the J call TRBJ1-6; 7 bases map to TRBD1. Looked up from germline, CDR1 is SGHAT and CDR2 is FQNNGV. The length of the CDR3 is 15 residues. Trimming cost V 1 base and J 7 bases; bases outside gene matches: 4. The CDR3 sequence: CASSLVGRGNSPLHF. The CDR3 region has the DNA TGTGCCAGCAGCTTAGTTGGCAGGGGGAATTCACCCCTCCACTTT.

The sample holds one count of this clone. The chain joins TRBV3-1 (or the pseudogene TRBV3-2) to TRBJ2-3; TRBD2 might be the D (6 bases). The CDR3 consists of 14 residues. V was cut by 1 base and J by 7 bases, with 12 bases left in between. CDR1 is LGHDT and CDR2 is YNNKEL in the germline V gene (reference sequence). The CDR3 sequence is CASSQANSGNTQYF. CDR3 in DNA: TGTGCCAGCAGCCAAGCCAATAGCGGAAATACGCAGTATTTT.

This clone appeared a few times. This rearrangement joins TRBV6-1 to TRBJ1-6, with TRBD1 matching over 7 bases. The V segment lost 3 bases and the J segment 7 bases; nucleotides outside the gene matches: 6. The CDR3 sequence is 15 residues long. Germline values: CDR1 MNHNS, CDR2 SASEGT. The DNA of the CDR3 is TGTGCCAGCAGTGAGGCAGGGGGAAGAAATTCACCCCTCCACTTT. It translates to CASSEAGGRNSPLHF.

The rearrangement joins TRBV7-6 to TRBJ2-3, with 8 bases that match TRBD2. The junction had 2 bases not matched to a gene; V was cut back by 0 bases and J by 0 bases. The CDR3 is made up of 16 amino acids. Germline V CDR1 and CDR2: SGHVS, FNYEAQ. The CDR3 is CASSLAGGASTDTQYF. In DNA form, the CDR3 reads TGTGCCAGCAGCTTAGCCGGGGGGGCGAGCACAGATACGCAGTATTTT.

The chain is built from TRBV5-1 and TRBJ2-2; a possible D gene is TRBD1 (6 bases). CDR1 is SGHRS, CDR2 YFSETQ, per germline. V was trimmed by 2 bases and J by 4 bases, leaving 9 bases between them. This CDR3 comprises 14 residues. This chain's CDR3 is CASSFGQSTGELFF. CDR3 sequence (DNA): TGCGCCAGCAGCTTCGGACAGTCCACCGGGGAGCTGTTTTTT.

The V gene is TRBV5-1, the J gene TRBJ1-1; weak D call: TRBD1 (5 bases). V was cut by 3 bases and J by 1 base, with 10 bases left in between. Germline V gene data show CDR1 as SGHRS and CDR2 as YFSETQ. The CDR3 has 14 amino acids. CDR3 region: CASSSTTGNTEAFF. CDR3 DNA sequence: TGCGCCAGCAGCTCTACTACAGGGAACACTGAAGCTTTCTTT.

The rearrangement links TRBV18 to TRBJ2-5; D may be TRBD2 (6 bases). CDR3 length equals 15 residues. Germline V gene data show CDR1 as KGHSH and CDR2 as LQKENI. Trimming took 1 base from V and 1 from J, leaving 10 bases between them. CDR3 region: CASSPRAGLQETQYF. As DNA, the CDR3 is TGTGCCAGCTCACCACGGGCGGGGCTCCAAGAGACCCAGTACTTC.

The chain recombines TRBV5-4 with TRBJ2-7; no definite D call. CDR1 and CDR2 from the germline V gene are SGHNT and YYREEE (reference sequence). CDR3 length: 12 residues. Trimming left V 1 base short and J 4 bases short, with 6 bases between. Here the CDR3 reads CASSLPNYEQYF. The CDR3 DNA is TGTGCCAGCAGCTTGCCGAATTACGAGCAGTACTTC.

The chain joins TRBV20-1 to TRBJ2-5, with D unclear. Trimming removed 3 bases from V and 5 bases from J, with 4 bases in between. This CDR3 is built from 10 residues. Per germline, CDR1 DFQATT and CDR2 SNEGSKA (reference sequence). The CDR3 is CSASTETQYF. The DNA of the CDR3 is TGCAGTGCTAGTACGGAGACCCAGTACTTC.

V usage is TRBV7-2 and J usage is TRBJ1-3; D unclear. The germline gives CDR1 SGHTA, CDR2 FQGNSA. The CDR3 has 13 residues. V lost 4 bases, J lost 2 bases, and 6 bases lay in between. The CDR3 DNA follows: TGTGCCAGCAGCTCGGGTGCTGGAAACACCATATATTTT. Amino acids: CASSSGAGNTIYF.

The V gene is TRBV10-3, the J gene TRBJ1-1; TRBD1 is a possible D gene (5 bases). V lost 2 bases to trimming and J lost 4 bases, with 14 bases between them. Germline V lookup: CDR1 ENHRY, CDR2 SYGVKD. This CDR3 region has 15 residues. CDR3 bases: TGTGCCATCAGTGAGGCCGGGGCCCGGGGCACTGAAGCTTTCTTT. Amino acid sequence: CAISEAGARGTEAFF.